This entry lists 22 T cell receptor beta chains sequenced from one sample in a study of Ad26.COV2.S vaccination and SARS-CoV-2 variants. Documented treatment: around 19 received Ad26.COV2.S at low or high dose, single or two shots; 5 received placebo; per-sample allocation not given. Sampling occurred on day 63 after the first vaccine or placebo injection. Assay used: immunoSEQ multiplex PCR; TCRdb lists only in-frame clones, some missing. The sample lists hundreds of thousands of clones; 90% were seen once. This material consisted of peripheral blood, taken in a trial of Ad26.COV2.S vaccine versus placebo. These receptors were obtained from a person between 18 and 59 years old who received the Ad26.COV2.S COVID-19 vaccine or a placebo.

The V call is TRBV11-2, the J call TRBJ2-2; no clear D. The germline V gene encodes CDR1 SGHAT and CDR2 FQNNGV. Trimming removed 4 bases at V and 4 bases at J, with 10 bases between. There are 14 residues in the CDR3. The CDR3 region is CASSSGQPTGELFF. The CDR3 nucleotides are TGTGCCAGCAGCTCCGGGCAGCCCACCGGGGAGCTGTTTTTT. The full variable domain, its missing parts supplied by reference TRBV11-2 and TRBJ2-2, is EAGVAQSPRYKIIEKRQSVAFWCNPISGHATLYWYQQILGQGPKLLIQFQNNGVVDDSQLPKDRFSAERLKGVDSTLKIQPAKLEDSAVYLCASSSGQPTGELFFGEGSRLTVL.

This chain uses TRBV29-1 with TRBJ2-5, with TRBD1 matching over 8 bases. Germline assignment: CDR1 SQVTM and CDR2 ANQGSEA. The V and J ends lost 5 bases and 5 bases, in that order; junction bases with no gene match: 4. This CDR3 comprises 12 residues. The CDR3 DNA reads as TGCAGCGTTAGACAGGGGTCGGAGACCCAGTACTTC. Protein sequence: CSVRQGSETQYF.

This chain joins TRBV19 and TRBJ2-3; the D gene is possibly TRBD1 (6 bases). The ends were cut back, 4 bases at V and 0 bases at J, with 11 bases in the middle. Germline CDR1 reads LNHDA; CDR2 reads SQIVND (reference sequence). The CDR3 has 15 amino acids. The CDR3 sequence: CASSTRGKSTDTQYF. The CDR3 DNA is TGTGCCAGTAGTACCAGGGGAAAAAGCACAGATACGCAGTATTTT.

The table lists this clone with a count of one. The chain employs TRBV29-1 and TRBJ2-3; D ambiguous. Germline CDR1 is SQVTM and CDR2 is ANQGSEA. The CDR3 is 14 amino acids. Trimming left V 4 bases short and J 2 bases short, with 13 bases between. The CDR3, as DNA: TGCAGCGTTGCGCTAAACCTGGACACAGATACGCAGTATTTT. Translated: CSVALNLDTDTQYF.

This chain connects TRBV9 to TRBJ1-3; 9 bases align to TRBD1. The J segment lost 2 bases and the V segment lost 4 bases, leaving 7 bases of the junction unmatched. The CDR3 has 16 residues. The germline gives CDR1 SGDLS, CDR2 YYNGEE. CDR3 region: CASSPVTGGTGNTIYF. The CDR3 DNA reads TGTGCCAGCAGCCCTGTGACAGGGGGAACTGGAAACACCATATATTTT.

This chain uses TRBV19 with TRBJ1-1; D is possibly TRBD1 (5 bases). Germline V gene lookup returns CDR1 LNHDA and CDR2 SQIVND (reference sequence). V was clipped by 6 bases and J by 2 bases, with 10 bases between them. The length of the CDR3 is 13 residues. CDR3 residues: CASRIQGNTEAFF. In DNA, the CDR3 is TGTGCCAGTAGAATCCAGGGTAACACTGAAGCTTTCTTT.

The chain joins TRBV7-9 to TRBJ2-7; D not resolved. V lost 5 bases, J lost 2 bases, and 13 bases lay in between. Germline CDR1 and CDR2: SEHNR and FQNEAQ (reference sequence). The CDR3 has 14 amino acids. The CDR3 DNA reads TGTGCCAGCAGCGCCGGGCCCTCCCCCTACGAGCAGTACTTC. Protein product: CASSAGPSPYEQYF.

The rearrangement uses TRBV4-3 and TRBJ2-2, with D tentatively TRBD1 (5 bases). The germline gives CDR1 LGHNA, CDR2 YSLEER. The V end was cut by 0 bases, the J end by 7 bases, with 12 bases between. The CDR3 consists of 15 residues. CDR3 protein: CASSQETDTDGELFF. The CDR3, as DNA: TGCGCCAGCAGCCAAGAGACAGATACCGACGGGGAGCTGTTTTTT.

The V call is TRBV6-5, the J call TRBJ1-3; D gene uncertain. V gave up 6 bases and J gave up 0 bases, with 6 bases separating them. CDR3 size: 13 residues. Germline CDR1 MNHEY, CDR2 SVGAGI. The DNA of the CDR3 is TGTGCCAGCAGATTTAACTCTGGAAACACCATATATTTT. This encodes CASRFNSGNTIYF.

V usage is TRBV5-1 and J usage is TRBJ2-2, with 8 positions matching TRBD2. The CDR3 covers 17 residues. J lost 4 bases, V lost 4 bases, and 12 bases had no gene match. CDR1 and CDR2 (germline): SGHRS, YFSETQ. As DNA, the CDR3 is TGCGCCAGCAGCCGCCTCGTACCGGGAGGGGTCACCGGGGAGCTGTTTTTT. Its translation is CASSRLVPGGVTGELFF.

The gene calls are TRBV23-1 and TRBJ2-7; TRBD1 agrees at 7 bases. TRBV23-1 is annotated as an ORF whose role is uncertain. V was clipped by 2 bases and J by 0 bases; unmatched bases: 7. This CDR3 has 16 amino acids. CDR3 protein: CASSQPGTAGSYEQYF. CDR3 bases: TGCGCCAGCAGTCAACCCGGGACAGCTGGCTCCTACGAGCAGTACTTC.

To note about this clone: The identical CDR3 is also encoded by other nucleotide sequences in the sample. V is TRBV5-4 and J is TRBJ2-7, with 7 bases matching TRBD2. The germline V gene encodes CDR1 SGHNT and CDR2 YYREEE (reference sequence). J gave up 2 bases and V 5 bases, and 4 bases lay outside the gene matches. The CDR3 runs to 13 residues. The CDR3 nucleotides are TGTGCCAGCAGTTCCGGGACTACCTACGAGCAGTACTTC. It yields the protein CASSSGTTYEQYF.

The chain joins TRBV15 to TRBJ2-1; TRBD2 aligns across 13 bases. The CDR3 consists of 16 residues. V gave up 3 bases and J gave up 4 bases; unmatched junction bases: 3. CDR1 and CDR2 from the germline V gene are LNHNV and YYDKDF (reference sequence). The CDR3 spells CATSRGLAGKYNEQFF. In DNA form, the CDR3 reads TGTGCCACCAGCAGGGGACTAGCGGGAAAGTACAATGAGCAGTTCTTC.

The chain has TRBV7-9 and TRBJ1-2, with a tentative D call TRBD1 (6 bases). From germline, CDR1 is SEHNR and CDR2 FQNEAQ (reference sequence). The CDR3 length is 13 residues. The DNA of the CDR3 is TGTGTCTCTACCCCGGGGGGCAACTATGGCTACACCTTC. Translated: CVSTPGGNYGYTF.

This clone appeared a few times. The V call is TRBV7-6, the J call TRBJ2-3, with 14 bases identical to TRBD2. The J segment lost 2 bases and the V segment lost 5 bases, leaving 3 bases of the junction unmatched. Germline V CDR1 and CDR2: SGHVS, FNYEAQ. This CDR3 region has 16 residues. DNA of the CDR3: TGTGCCAGCAGCCCGGGACTAGCGGGGGCCACAGATACGCAGTATTTT. Residues: CASSPGLAGATDTQYF.

The gene calls are TRBV30 and TRBJ1-2; D gene ambiguous. CDR1 and CDR2 from the germline V gene are GTSNPN and SVGIG (reference sequence). The CDR3 length is 13 residues. DNA for the CDR3: TGTGTCAAAGGTCGCCTTCCTTCCTATGGCTACACCTTC. Its protein product is CVKGRLPSYGYTF.

This clone appeared a single time. This chain joins TRBV9 and TRBJ1-1, with D possibly TRBD1 on 5 matching bases. CDR3 length: 17 residues. V gave up 0 bases and J gave up 1 base, with 16 bases separating them. The germline CDR1 and CDR2 sequences are SGDLS and YYNGEE. DNA of the CDR3: TGTGCCAGCAGCGTAGCAGTTGGGGGTGGTGGGAACACTGAAGCTTTCTTT. Amino acid sequence: CASSVAVGGGGNTEAFF.

This sequence joins TRBV10-3 and TRBJ1-1; D is unresolved. Germline CDR1 reads ENHRY; CDR2 reads SYGVKD. CDR3 length: 13 residues. The germline V and J ends were trimmed by 6 bases and 2 bases, with 10 bases remaining between them. This CDR3 is CAIRPIENTEAFF. CDR3 coding DNA: TGTGCCATCAGGCCAATAGAAAACACTGAAGCTTTCTTT.

V is TRBV7-9 and J is TRBJ1-4; D unresolved. V was trimmed by 3 bases and J by 7 bases, leaving 9 bases between them. Germline V gene sequence: CDR1 SEHNR, CDR2 FQNEAQ (reference sequence). The CDR3 is 13 residues long. The CDR3 sequence is CASSFRDSEKLFF. CDR3 DNA sequence: TGTGCCAGCAGCTTCCGGGATAGTGAAAAACTGTTTTTT. Full variable domain (missing parts from reference TRBV7-9 and TRBJ1-4): DTGVSQNPRHKITKRGQNVTFRCDPISEHNRLYWYRQTLGQGPEFLTYFQNEAQLEKSRLLSDRFSAERPKGSFSTLEIQRTEQGDSAMYLCASSFRDSEKLFFGSGTQLSVL.

The rearrangement links TRBV9 to TRBJ2-1, with TRBD2 as a possible D gene (6 bases). Looked up from germline, CDR1 is SGDLS and CDR2 is YYNGEE. The V gene lost 3 bases and the J gene lost 1 base, with 11 bases spanning the gap. The length of the CDR3 is 15 residues. CDR3 coding DNA: TGTGCCAGCAGCGCCGGACGGGGGTCCTACAATGAGCAGTTCTTC. Amino acids: CASSAGRGSYNEQFF.

This chain joins TRBV4-2 and TRBJ2-7; 11 nucleotides agree with TRBD1. This CDR3 is 16 amino acids long. CDR1 and CDR2 (germline): LGHNA, YNFKEQ. Germline trimming cut 0 bases from V and 7 bases from J; bases unmatched to any gene: 8. CDR3 residues: CASSQEIGQGAGEQYF. CDR3 coding DNA: TGTGCCAGCAGCCAAGAGATCGGACAGGGGGCTGGTGAGCAGTACTTC.

This clone has a single count. The genes are TRBV9 and TRBJ2-2; TRBD2 aligns across 8 bases. The junction had 8 bases not matched to a gene; V was cut back by 0 bases and J by 4 bases. CDR3 length equals 17 residues. Germline-derived CDR1 and CDR2 are SGDLS and YYNGEE. CDR3 residues: CASSVAASGRFTGELFF. For the CDR3, the DNA is TGTGCCAGCAGCGTAGCTGCTAGCGGGCGATTCACCGGGGAGCTGTTTTTT.